In this sample, the clone carrying this T cell receptor beta chain turned up a few times. Its antigen is currently unknown. This sample was taken from a study of response to subunit inactivated influenza vaccine. Study-level results: Each seasonal influenza vaccination, the authors suggested, recruits few new T cells.

Germline V gene lookup returns CDR1 MNHEY and CDR2 SVGAGI. The ends lost 4 bases at V and 3 bases at J; junction bases unmatched: 5. The length of the CDR3 is 17 residues. TCRdb reanalysed the RT-PCR reads using MiXCR and keeps one entry per CDR3 protein. The profile shows fewer than 400,000 distinct CDR3 sequences, 20% to 25% of them singletons. The chain carries TRBV6-5 and TRBJ2-2, with 13 bases that match TRBD2. The sequenced sample was PBMCs from blood, obtained about 20 months after vaccination. The receptor was isolated from a man aged 50-75 years who received an inactivated influenza vaccine. The CDR3 DNA reads TGTGCCAGCAGTTCAACTAGCGGGAGGGCTTACACCGGGGAGCTGTTTTTT. Residues: CASSSTSGRAYTGELFF.